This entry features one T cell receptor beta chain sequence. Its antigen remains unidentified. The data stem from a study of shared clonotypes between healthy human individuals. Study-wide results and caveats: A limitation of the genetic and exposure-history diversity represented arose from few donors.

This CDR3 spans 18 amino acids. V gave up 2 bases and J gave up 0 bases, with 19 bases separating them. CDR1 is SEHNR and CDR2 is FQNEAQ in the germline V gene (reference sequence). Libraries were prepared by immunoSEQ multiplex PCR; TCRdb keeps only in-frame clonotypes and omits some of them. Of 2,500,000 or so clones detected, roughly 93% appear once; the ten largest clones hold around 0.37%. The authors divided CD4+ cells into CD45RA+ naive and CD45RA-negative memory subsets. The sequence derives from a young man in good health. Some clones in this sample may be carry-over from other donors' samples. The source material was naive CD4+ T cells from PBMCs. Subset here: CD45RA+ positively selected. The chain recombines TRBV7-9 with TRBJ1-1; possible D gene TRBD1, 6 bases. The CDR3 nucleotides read TGTGCCAGCAGCTTACCAATTTTGGGGGCAGCAATGAACACTGAAGCTTTCTTT. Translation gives CASSLPILGAAMNTEAFF.